The T cell receptor (beta chain) under discussion was sequenced for a study of T cell changes during pregnancy in multiple sclerosis. Germline assignment: CDR1 LNHDA and CDR2 SQIVND (reference sequence). V was cut by 9 bases and J by 9 bases, with 17 bases left in between. The CDR3 runs to 12 residues. Clones were read by immunoSEQ multiplex PCR, and TCRdb kept only the in-frame ones, dropping some. This table holds around 92,000 clones, over 85% found once. This chain joins TRBV19 and TRBJ1-2; weak D call: TRBD1 (6 bases). This TCR came from a female donor with multiple sclerosis, enrolled in a pregnancy study. This material consisted of peripheral blood, taken in the first trimester of pregnancy. The CDR3 DNA reads TGTGCCAGGAGGGACACCCGGTTTAGCTACACCTTC. Translating it yields CARRDTRFSYTF.